The T cell receptor (beta chain) described here comes from a study of cytomegalovirus exposure and HLA in healthy donors. Study findings and constraints: Later analysis identified about 15,000 TCR beta sequences associated with HLA alleles, using a false discovery rate threshold of 0.05.

In regard to this clone: Its antigen remains unidentified.

The CDR3 loop spans 14 amino acids. After removal of 5 bases from V and 7 bases from J, the junction contained 7 bases not matched to a gene. Germline V gene sequence: CDR1 MDHEN, CDR2 SYDVKM. The PCR employed 60 Vbeta primers together with 13 Jbeta primers. Using immunoSEQ multiplex PCR, the repertoire was profiled, and TCRdb retains in-frame clones only, with some absent. The sample lists 150,000 to 200,000 clones, about 80% occurring once. Sequencing was performed on PBMCs. This clonotype originated in a middle-aged woman in good health and CMV-seronegative. The rearrangement joins TRBV28 to TRBJ2-2, with 7 bases matching TRBD1. The CDR3 region is CASSITQGHGELFF. DNA for the CDR3: TGTGCCAGCAGTATAACACAGGGGCACGGGGAGCTGTTTTTT.